The 20 T cell receptor beta chains below all came from one sample that was sequenced in a study of blood T cell repertoires in COVID-19. Data came from immunoSEQ multiplex PCR; TCRdb stores just in-frame clones and leaves some out. The data show about 180,000 clones, 80% to 90% seen once. The material sequenced was peripheral blood. These receptors all stem from a man aged 50 to 60 with active or convalescent COVID-19.

The CDR3 coding sequence is TGTGCCAGCATGTCAGGACTAGCGGGACAAGAGACCCAGTACTTC. This sequence encodes CASMSGLAGQETQYF. The gene calls are TRBV6-5 and TRBJ2-5, with 12 bases identical to TRBD2. The CDR3 sequence is 15 residues long. Trimming cost V 7 bases and J 2 bases; bases outside gene matches: 5. CDR1 is MNHEY, CDR2 SVGAGI, per germline.

The V call is TRBV5-1, the J call TRBJ1-3, with TRBD1 as a possible D gene (6 bases). This CDR3 region has 15 residues. Germline V CDR1 and CDR2: SGHRS, YFSETQ. V was clipped by 0 bases and J by 0 bases, with 7 bases between them. CDR3 nucleotide sequence: TGCGCCAGCAGCTTGGGGGACAACTCTGGAAACACCATATATTTT. Its translation is CASSLGDNSGNTIYF.

The rearrangement links TRBV7-2 to TRBJ1-3; D remains ambiguous. The CDR3 consists of 17 residues. From germline, CDR1 is SGHTA and CDR2 FQGNSA. Trimming stripped 1 base from V and 0 bases from J, with 13 bases between. This CDR3 reads CASSLGLLRSSGNTIYF. The CDR3 DNA reads TGTGCCAGCAGCTTAGGCCTCCTTCGGAGCTCTGGAAACACCATATATTTT. The complete variable domain, with remaining parts taken from reference TRBV7-2 and TRBJ1-3, reads GAGVSQSPSNKVTEKGKDVELRCDPISGHTALYWYRQSLGQGLEFLIYFQGNSAPDKSGLPSDRFSAERTGGSVSTLTIQRTQQEDSAVYLCASSLGLLRSSGNTIYFGEGSWLTVV.

With respect to this clone: This sample also contains other DNA sequences that code for the same CDR3. The chain is built from TRBV7-9 and TRBJ2-3; D remains unclear. The germline gives CDR1 SEHNR, CDR2 FQNEAQ (reference sequence). The V end was cut by 2 bases, the J end by 2 bases, with 5 bases between. The CDR3 contains 13 residues. CDR3 loop: CASSLSSTDTQYF. The CDR3 DNA follows: TGTGCCAGCAGCTTAAGCTCCACAGATACGCAGTATTTT.

V usage is TRBV7-3 and J usage is TRBJ1-2; TRBD1 aligns across 9 bases. This CDR3 comprises 14 residues. J lost 5 bases, V lost 5 bases, and 6 bases had no gene match. The V gene's germline CDR1 is SGHTA and CDR2 FQGTGA. The CDR3 DNA reads TGTGCCAGCAGCCGACTGGGACAGGGTTATGGCTACACCTTC. Protein product: CASSRLGQGYGYTF.

The chain employs TRBV19 and TRBJ2-7, with 7 bases matching TRBD2. The germline V gene encodes CDR1 LNHDA and CDR2 SQIVND (reference sequence). Trimming took 6 bases from V and 0 from J; bases not matched to a gene: 5. This CDR3 is 14 amino acids long. CDR3 protein: CASRASGTSYEQYF. The CDR3 DNA is TGTGCCAGTAGGGCCAGCGGGACCTCCTACGAGCAGTACTTC. The entire variable domain, with the rest obtained from reference TRBV19 and TRBJ2-7, is as follows: DGGITQSPKYLFRKEGQNVTLSCEQNLNHDAMYWYRQDPGQGLRLIYYSQIVNDFQKGDIAEGYSVSREKKESFPLTVTSAQKNPTAFYLCASRASGTSYEQYFGPGTRLTVT.

The chain uses TRBV7-6 and TRBJ1-5; no clear D gene. The CDR3 is 16 residues long. CDR1 SGHVS and CDR2 FNYEAQ come from the germline V gene. Trimming shortened V by 2 bases and J by 0 bases, and 11 bases separated the two germline ends. CDR3 loop: CASSLSSHSSNQPQHF. As DNA, the CDR3 is TGTGCCAGCAGCTTATCATCTCACAGTAGCAATCAGCCCCAGCATTTT.

The chain recombines TRBV10-2 with TRBJ1-5; no firm D call. The V end was cut by 5 bases, the J end by 1 base, with 15 bases between. Germline-derived CDR1 and CDR2 are WSHSY and SAAADI. The CDR3 is 16 residues long. The CDR3 loop reads CASSQGSSGSNQPQHF. CDR3 DNA sequence: TGCGCCAGCAGTCAAGGGTCATCGGGAAGCAATCAGCCCCAGCATTTT.

This clone has a single count. This rearrangement joins TRBV29-1 to TRBJ2-1; 8 bases are a match to TRBD1. The J segment lost 3 bases and the V segment lost 4 bases, leaving 8 bases of the junction unmatched. Germline V gene lookup returns CDR1 SQVTM and CDR2 ANQGSEA. This CDR3 contains 15 residues. The CDR3 protein is CSVVSGGQGYNEQFF. The DNA for the CDR3 is TGCAGCGTTGTATCGGGTGGACAGGGCTACAATGAGCAGTTCTTC.

J is TRBJ2-1 and V is TRBV7-9; a possible D gene is TRBD1 (6 bases). CDR3 length: 16 amino acids. Germline CDR1 reads SEHNR; CDR2 reads FQNEAQ (reference sequence). The germline V and J ends were trimmed by 1 base and 7 bases, with 17 bases remaining between them. The CDR3 protein is CASSLVGKQGRNEQFF. The CDR3 nucleotides are TGTGCCAGCAGCTTAGTGGGGAAACAGGGCCGGAATGAGCAGTTCTTC.

The chain is built from TRBV5-1 and TRBJ1-6; possibly TRBD1 for D (6 bases). The CDR3 has 13 amino acids. CDR1 SGHRS and CDR2 YFSETQ come from the germline V gene. Trimming took off 4 bases at V and 11 bases at J, with 13 bases between the two ends. The CDR3 nucleotides are TGCGCCAGCAGCGTGACCGGGACACCACCCCTCCACTTT. Its translation is CASSVTGTPPLHF.

The gene calls are TRBV7-3 and TRBJ2-5; D is uncertain. The CDR3 has 13 residues. The V gene lost 3 bases and the J gene lost 3 bases, with 8 bases spanning the gap. Per germline, CDR1 SGHTA and CDR2 FQGTGA. The CDR3 DNA reads TGTGCCAGCAGCTTCTTGCGTGAAGAGACCCAGTACTTC. This gives the protein CASSFLREETQYF.

The chain combines TRBV7-2 with TRBJ2-7; D not certain. Per germline, CDR1 SGHTA and CDR2 FQGNSA. CDR3 length: 14 amino acids. Trimming removed 2 bases at V and 3 bases at J, with 11 bases between. The CDR3 DNA reads as TGTGCCAGCAGCTTAAGTGCCACAGACTACGAGCAGTACTTC. Translation: CASSLSATDYEQYF. The variable domain in full, completed from reference TRBV7-2 and TRBJ2-7, reads GAGVSQSPSNKVTEKGKDVELRCDPISGHTALYWYRQSLGQGLEFLIYFQGNSAPDKSGLPSDRFSAERTGGSVSTLTIQRTQQEDSAVYLCASSLSATDYEQYFGPGTRLTVT.

The count of this clone is one. The CDR3 spells CASSPRAGDNYGYTF. CDR3 bases: TGTGCCAGCAGCCCCCGGGCAGGGGACAACTATGGCTACACCTTC. The chain recombines TRBV7-9 with TRBJ1-2; possibly TRBD1 for D (6 bases). This CDR3 has 15 residues. The germline gives CDR1 SEHNR, CDR2 FQNEAQ (reference sequence). The V and J ends lost 5 bases and 2 bases respectively, with 15 bases between them.

The rearrangement links TRBV5-4 to TRBJ2-2; 7 bases map to TRBD1. After removal of 7 bases from V and 6 bases from J, the junction contained 9 bases not matched to a gene. The CDR3 runs to 14 residues. From germline, CDR1 is SGHNT and CDR2 YYREEE (reference sequence). This CDR3 is CASQGTVTPGELFF. The CDR3 coding sequence is TGTGCCAGCCAAGGGACAGTAACACCCGGGGAGCTGTTTTTT.

The CDR3 here is CASISSYEQYF. The DNA for the CDR3 is TGTGCCAGCATTAGCAGCTACGAGCAGTACTTC. The gene calls are TRBV2 and TRBJ2-7; D unresolved. This CDR3 region has 11 residues. From germline, CDR1 is SNHLY and CDR2 FYNNEI. The germline V and J ends were trimmed by 7 bases and 3 bases, with 7 bases remaining between them.

The table lists this clone with a count of one. The rearrangement joins TRBV10-1 to TRBJ2-5, with D perhaps TRBD2 (6 bases). The CDR3 spans 15 residues. The germline V and J ends were trimmed by 1 base and 5 bases, with 14 bases remaining between them. Germline lookup yields CDR1 WNHNN and CDR2 SYGVQD (reference sequence). Here the CDR3 reads CASSEFRGGMETQYF. The CDR3 DNA reads TGCGCCAGCAGTGAGTTTCGGGGAGGAATGGAGACCCAGTACTTC.

This chain connects TRBV11-3 to TRBJ1-2; D ambiguous. The CDR3 has 14 amino acids. The germline V gene has CDR1 SGHNT and CDR2 YENEEA. Trimming shortened V by 0 bases and J by 8 bases, and 13 bases separated the two germline ends. CDR3 nucleotide sequence: TGTGCCAGCAGCTTAGACTCGTCGGGGATCGGCTACACCTTC. It translates to CASSLDSSGIGYTF.

This clone has only a few counts. The chain joins TRBV10-3 to TRBJ1-1; 10 bases are shared with TRBD1. The CDR3 has 14 residues. The junction had 5 bases not matched to a gene; V was cut back by 5 bases and J by 5 bases. Germline assignment: CDR1 ENHRY and CDR2 SYGVKD. CDR3 sequence (DNA): TGTGCCATCAGTTCGCCGGGACAGGGGACTGAAGCTTTCTTT. Translated: CAISSPGQGTEAFF.

This clone appeared a single time. This chain joins TRBV28 and TRBJ1-2, with TRBD1 identical over 9 bases. Germline V gene lookup returns CDR1 MDHEN and CDR2 SYDVKM. J was trimmed by 1 base and V by 5 bases; bases with no gene match: 8. This CDR3 is 16 amino acids long. The CDR3 region is CASSQPGQGINYGYTF. The CDR3 DNA reads TGTGCCAGCAGTCAACCGGGACAGGGAATTAACTATGGCTACACCTTC.